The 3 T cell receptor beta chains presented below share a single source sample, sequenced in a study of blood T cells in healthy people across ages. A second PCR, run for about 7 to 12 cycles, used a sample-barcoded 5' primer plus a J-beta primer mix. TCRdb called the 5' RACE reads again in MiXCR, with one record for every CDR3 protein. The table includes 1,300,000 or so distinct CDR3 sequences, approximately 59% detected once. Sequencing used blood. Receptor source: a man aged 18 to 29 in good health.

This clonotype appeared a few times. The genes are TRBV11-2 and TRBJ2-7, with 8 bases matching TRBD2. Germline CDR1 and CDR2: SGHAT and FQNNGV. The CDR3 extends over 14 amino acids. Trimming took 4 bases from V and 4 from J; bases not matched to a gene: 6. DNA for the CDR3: TGTGCCAGCAGCTCCGGACTAGCTCAATACGAGCAGTACTTC. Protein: CASSSGLAQYEQYF.

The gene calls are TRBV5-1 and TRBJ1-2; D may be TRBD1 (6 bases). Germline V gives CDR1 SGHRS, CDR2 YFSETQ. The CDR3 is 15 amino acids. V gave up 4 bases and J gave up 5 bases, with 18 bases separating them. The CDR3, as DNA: TGCGCCAGCAGCCCTTGGGTACAGGACAGATATGGCTACACCTTC. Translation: CASSPWVQDRYGYTF.

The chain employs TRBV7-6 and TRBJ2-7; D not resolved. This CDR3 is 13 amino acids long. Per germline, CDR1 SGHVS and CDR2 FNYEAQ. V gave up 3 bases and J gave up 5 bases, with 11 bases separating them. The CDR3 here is CASSLSQSHEQYF. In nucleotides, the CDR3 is TGTGCCAGCAGCTTGAGTCAGTCCCACGAGCAGTACTTC. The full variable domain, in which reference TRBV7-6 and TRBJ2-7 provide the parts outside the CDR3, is GAGVSQSPRYKVTKRGQDVALRCDPISGHVSLYWYRQALGQGPEFLTYFNYEAQQDKSGLPNDRFSAERPEGSISTLTIQRTEQRDSAMYRCASSLSQSHEQYFGPGTRLTVT.